This T cell receptor (beta chain) stems from a study of T cell responses to AZD1222 COVID-19 vaccine. Trimming pared 0 bases from V and 5 bases from J, leaving 12 bases between. The CDR3 consists of 15 residues. CDR1 SGHRS and CDR2 YFSETQ come from the germline V gene. Produced via immunoSEQ multiplex PCR; TCRdb's table is partial and in-frame only. Of around 130,000 clones detected, approximately 90% appear once; the ten largest clones hold around 9.5%. Source: peripheral blood, taken 28 days after the second AZD1222 dose. V and J are TRBV5-1 and TRBJ2-1, with D possibly TRBD1 on 7 matching bases. The receptor's source is an adult who received the AZD1222 COVID-19 vaccine. The CDR3 DNA sequence: TGCGCCAGCAGCTTGGCGGGGGACAGTAACAATGAGCAGTTCTTC. As protein: CASSLAGDSNNEQFF.